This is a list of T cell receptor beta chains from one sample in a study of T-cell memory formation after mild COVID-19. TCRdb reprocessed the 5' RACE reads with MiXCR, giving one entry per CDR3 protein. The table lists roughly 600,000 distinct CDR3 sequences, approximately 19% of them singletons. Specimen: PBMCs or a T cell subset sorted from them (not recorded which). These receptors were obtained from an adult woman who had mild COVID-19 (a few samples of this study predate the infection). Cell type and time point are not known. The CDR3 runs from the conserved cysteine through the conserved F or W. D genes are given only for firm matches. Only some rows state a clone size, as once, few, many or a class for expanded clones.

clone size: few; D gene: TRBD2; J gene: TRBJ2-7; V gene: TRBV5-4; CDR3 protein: CASSRRTSGRPYEQYF; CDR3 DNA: TGTGCCAGCAGCCGAAGGACTAGCGGGAGACCCTACGAGCAGTACTTC
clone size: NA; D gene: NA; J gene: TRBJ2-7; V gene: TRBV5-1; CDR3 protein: CASSSAGSTYEQYF; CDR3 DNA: TGCGCCAGCAGTTCAGCAGGGTCGACCTACGAGCAGTACTTC
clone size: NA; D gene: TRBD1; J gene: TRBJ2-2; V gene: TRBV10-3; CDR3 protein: CAIRETGANTGELFF; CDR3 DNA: TGTGCCATCAGAGAGACAGGGGCGAACACCGGGGAGCTGTTTTTT
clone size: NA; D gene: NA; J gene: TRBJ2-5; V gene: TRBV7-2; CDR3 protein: CASSLAGTRETQYF; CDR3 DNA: TGTGCCAGCAGCTTAGCTGGGACGCGGGAGACCCAGTACTTC
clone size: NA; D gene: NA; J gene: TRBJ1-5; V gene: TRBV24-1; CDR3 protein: CATSANRNNQPQHF; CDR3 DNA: TGTGCCACCAGTGCGAACAGGAACAATCAGCCCCAGCATTTT
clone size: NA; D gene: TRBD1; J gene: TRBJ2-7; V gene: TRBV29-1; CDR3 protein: CSVADRGLYEQYF; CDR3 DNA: TGCAGCGTTGCGGACAGGGGGCTCTACGAGCAGTACTTC
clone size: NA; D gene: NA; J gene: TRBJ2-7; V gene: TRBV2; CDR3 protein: CASSEASGGIEQYF; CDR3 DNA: TGTGCCAGCAGTGAGGCCTCCGGCGGGATCGAGCAGTACTTC
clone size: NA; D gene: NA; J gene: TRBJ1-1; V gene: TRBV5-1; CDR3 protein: CASSQILTVSNTEAFF; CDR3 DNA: TGCGCCAGCAGCCAAATACTGACAGTTTCGAACACTGAAGCTTTCTTT
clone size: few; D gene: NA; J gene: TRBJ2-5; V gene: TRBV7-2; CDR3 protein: CASSLMSGRETQYF; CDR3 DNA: TGTGCCAGCAGCTTAATGTCAGGGAGGGAGACCCAGTACTTC
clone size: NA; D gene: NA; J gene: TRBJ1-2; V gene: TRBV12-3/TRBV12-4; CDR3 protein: CASSPGMRGGYTF; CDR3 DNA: TGTGCCAGCAGCCCAGGGATGAGGGGAGGCTACACCTTC